The text below deals with one T cell receptor (beta chain). This sample is drawn from a study of control samples from healthy donors and cancer patients. The V end was cut by 6 bases, the J end by 1 base, with 3 bases between. The CDR3 covers 11 residues. Sequencing used immunoSEQ multiplex PCR; TCRdb keeps in-frame clones, though not all of them. The repertoire has about 83,000 clones, 90% to 95% of them found once; the top ten carry 17%. The rearrangement links TRBV12-3 or TRBV12-4 to TRBJ1-1; D is undetermined. This receptor was identified in a man between 45 and 60 years old in good health. The sequenced sample consisted of blood. CDR3 in DNA: TGTGCCAGCAGATGGAACACTGAAGCTTTCTTT. It codes for CASRWNTEAFF.